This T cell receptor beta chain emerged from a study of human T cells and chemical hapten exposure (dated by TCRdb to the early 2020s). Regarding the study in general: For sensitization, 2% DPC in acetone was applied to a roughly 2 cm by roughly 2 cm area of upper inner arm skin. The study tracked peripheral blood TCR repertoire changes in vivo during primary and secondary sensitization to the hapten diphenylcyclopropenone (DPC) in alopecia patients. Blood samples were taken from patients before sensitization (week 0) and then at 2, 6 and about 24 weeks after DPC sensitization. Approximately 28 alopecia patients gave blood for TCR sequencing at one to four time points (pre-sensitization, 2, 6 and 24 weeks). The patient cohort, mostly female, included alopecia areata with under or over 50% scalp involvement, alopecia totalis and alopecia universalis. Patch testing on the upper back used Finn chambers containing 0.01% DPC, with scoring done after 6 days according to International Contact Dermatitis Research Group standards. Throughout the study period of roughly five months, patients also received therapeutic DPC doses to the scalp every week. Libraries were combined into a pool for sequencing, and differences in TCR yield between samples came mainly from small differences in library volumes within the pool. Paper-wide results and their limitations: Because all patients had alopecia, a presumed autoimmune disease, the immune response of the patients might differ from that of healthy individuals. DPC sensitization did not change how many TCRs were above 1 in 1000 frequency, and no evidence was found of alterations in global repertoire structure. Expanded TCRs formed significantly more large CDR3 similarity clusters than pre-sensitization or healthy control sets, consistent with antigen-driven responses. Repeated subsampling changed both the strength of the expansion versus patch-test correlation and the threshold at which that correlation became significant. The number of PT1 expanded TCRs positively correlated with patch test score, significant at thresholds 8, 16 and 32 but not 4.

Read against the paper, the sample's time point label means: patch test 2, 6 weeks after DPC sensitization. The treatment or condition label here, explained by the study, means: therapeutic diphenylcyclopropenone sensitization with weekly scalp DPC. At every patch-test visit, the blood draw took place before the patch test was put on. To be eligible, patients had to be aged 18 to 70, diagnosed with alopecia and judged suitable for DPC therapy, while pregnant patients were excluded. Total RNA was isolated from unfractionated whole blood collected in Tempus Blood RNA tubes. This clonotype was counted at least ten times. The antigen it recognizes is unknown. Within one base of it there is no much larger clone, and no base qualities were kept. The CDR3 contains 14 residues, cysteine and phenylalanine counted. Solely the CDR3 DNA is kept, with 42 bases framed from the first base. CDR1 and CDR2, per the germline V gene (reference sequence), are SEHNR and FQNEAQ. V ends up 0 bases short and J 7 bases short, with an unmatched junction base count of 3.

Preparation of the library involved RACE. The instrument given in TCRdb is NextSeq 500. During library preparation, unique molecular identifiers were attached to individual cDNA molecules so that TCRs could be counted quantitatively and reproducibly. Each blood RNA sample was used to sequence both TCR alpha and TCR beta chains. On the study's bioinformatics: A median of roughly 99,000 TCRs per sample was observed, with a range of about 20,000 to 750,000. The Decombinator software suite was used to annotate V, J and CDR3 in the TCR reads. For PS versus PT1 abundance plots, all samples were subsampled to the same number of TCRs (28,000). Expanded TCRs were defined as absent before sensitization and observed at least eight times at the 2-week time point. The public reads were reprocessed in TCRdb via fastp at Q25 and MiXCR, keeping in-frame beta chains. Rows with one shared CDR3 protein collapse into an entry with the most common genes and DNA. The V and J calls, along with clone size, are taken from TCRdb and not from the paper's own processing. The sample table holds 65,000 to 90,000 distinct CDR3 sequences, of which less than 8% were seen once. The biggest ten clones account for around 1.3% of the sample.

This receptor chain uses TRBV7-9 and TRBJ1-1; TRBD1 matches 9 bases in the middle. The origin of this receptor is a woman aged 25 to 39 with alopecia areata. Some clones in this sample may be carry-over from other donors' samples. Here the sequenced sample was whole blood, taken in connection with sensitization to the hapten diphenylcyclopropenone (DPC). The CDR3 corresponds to CASSLAPGQGEAFF. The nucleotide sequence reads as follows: TGTGCCAGCAGCTTAGCGCCGGGACAGGGTGAAGCTTTCTTT.